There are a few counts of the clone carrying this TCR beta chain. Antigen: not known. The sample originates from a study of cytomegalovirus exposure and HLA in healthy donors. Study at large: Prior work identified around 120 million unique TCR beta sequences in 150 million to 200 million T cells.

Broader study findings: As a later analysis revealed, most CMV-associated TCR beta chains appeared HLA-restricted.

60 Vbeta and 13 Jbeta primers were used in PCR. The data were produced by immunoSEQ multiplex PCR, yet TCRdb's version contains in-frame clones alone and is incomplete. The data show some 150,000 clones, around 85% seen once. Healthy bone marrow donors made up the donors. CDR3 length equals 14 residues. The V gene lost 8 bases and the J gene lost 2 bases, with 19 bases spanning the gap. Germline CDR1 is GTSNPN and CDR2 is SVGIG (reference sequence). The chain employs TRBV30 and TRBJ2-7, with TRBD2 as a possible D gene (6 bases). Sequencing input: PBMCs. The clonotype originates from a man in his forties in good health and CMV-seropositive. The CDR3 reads CARSGSPQAYEQYF. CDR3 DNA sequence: TGTGCCCGCTCCGGGAGCCCCCAAGCCTACGAGCAGTACTTC. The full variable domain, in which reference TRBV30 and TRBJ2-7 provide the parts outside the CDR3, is SQTIHQWPATLVQPVGSPLSLECTVEGTSNPNLYWYRQAAGRGLQLLFYSVGIGQISSEVPQNLSASRPQDRQFILSSKKLLLSDSGFYLCARSGSPQAYEQYFGPGTRLTVT.